This TCR beta chain emerged from a study of cytomegalovirus exposure and HLA in healthy donors. General observations from the study: When a later analysis was performed, an Asian-associated ancestry cluster reportedly had fewer N-insertions than the approximately 680-donor mean.

The PCR used 60 Vbeta and 13 Jbeta primers. The method was immunoSEQ multiplex PCR; TCRdb's version includes in-frame clones alone and lacks a portion of them. The top ten clones hold under 3.5% of a sample with some 120,000 clones, less than 85% of them seen once. The CDR3 contains 12 residues. Germline CDR1 SNHLY, CDR2 FYNNEI. Losses at the gene ends were 7 bases for V and 5 bases for J; bases not matched to a gene: 4. In the case of this clone: Its target is unknown.

This chain uses TRBV2 with TRBJ2-7; 8 bases match TRBD2. Sequenced input: PBMCs. This sequence originates from a male donor in good health and CMV-seronegative. The CDR3 region is CASKAGVDEQYF. The CDR3 DNA reads as TGTGCCAGCAAAGCGGGAGTAGACGAGCAGTACTTC.